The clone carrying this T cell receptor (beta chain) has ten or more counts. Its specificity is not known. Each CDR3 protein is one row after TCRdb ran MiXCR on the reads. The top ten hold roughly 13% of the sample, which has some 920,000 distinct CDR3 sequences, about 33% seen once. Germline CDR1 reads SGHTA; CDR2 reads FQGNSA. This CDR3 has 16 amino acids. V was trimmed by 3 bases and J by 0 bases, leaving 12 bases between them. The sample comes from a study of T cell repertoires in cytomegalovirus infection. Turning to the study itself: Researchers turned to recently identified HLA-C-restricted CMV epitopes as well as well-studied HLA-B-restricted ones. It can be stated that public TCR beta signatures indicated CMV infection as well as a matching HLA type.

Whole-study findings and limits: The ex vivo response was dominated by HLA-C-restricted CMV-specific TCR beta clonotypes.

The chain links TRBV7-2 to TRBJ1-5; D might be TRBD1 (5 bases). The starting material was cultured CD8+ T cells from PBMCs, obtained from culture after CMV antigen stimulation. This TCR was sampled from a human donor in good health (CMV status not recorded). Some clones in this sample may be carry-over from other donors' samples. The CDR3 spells CASSLRGEFSNQPQHF. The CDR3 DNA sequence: TGTGCCAGCAGCTTGAGAGGGGAATTTAGCAATCAGCCCCAGCATTTT.